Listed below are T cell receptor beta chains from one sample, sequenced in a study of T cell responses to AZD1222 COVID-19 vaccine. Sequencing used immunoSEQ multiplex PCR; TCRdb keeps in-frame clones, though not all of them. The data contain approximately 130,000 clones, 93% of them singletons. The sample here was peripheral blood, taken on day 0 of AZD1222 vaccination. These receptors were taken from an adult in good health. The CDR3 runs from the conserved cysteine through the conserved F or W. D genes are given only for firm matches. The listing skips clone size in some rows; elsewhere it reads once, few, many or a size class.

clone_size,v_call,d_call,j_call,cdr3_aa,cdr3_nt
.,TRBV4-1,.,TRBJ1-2,CASSQDAGFGYGYTF,TGCGCCAGCAGCCAAGATGCAGGGTTTGGCTATGGCTACACCTTC
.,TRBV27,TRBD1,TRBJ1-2,CASSLTGYNYGYTF,TGTGCCAGCAGCCTGACAGGGTACAACTATGGCTACACCTTC
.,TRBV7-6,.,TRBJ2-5,CASSLETAYGETQYF,TGTGCCAGCAGCTTAGAAACGGCCTATGGGGAGACCCAGTACTTC
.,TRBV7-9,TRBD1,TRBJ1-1,CASSLWDRGEAFF,TGTGCCAGCAGCTTATGGGACAGGGGTGAAGCTTTCTTT
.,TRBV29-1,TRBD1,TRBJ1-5,CSYATGATNQPQHF,TGCAGCTATGCAACAGGGGCCACCAATCAGCCCCAGCATTTT
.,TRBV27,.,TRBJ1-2,CASWGVDGFFYGYTF,TGTGCCAGCTGGGGGGTTGATGGGTTTTTTTATGGCTACACCTTC
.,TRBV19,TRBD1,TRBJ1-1,CASSPTGVTEAFF,TGTGCCAGTAGTCCCACAGGGGTGACTGAAGCTTTCTTT
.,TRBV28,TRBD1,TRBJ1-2,CASSPRDRGGYGYTF,TGTGCCAGCAGTCCCCGGGACAGAGGAGGCTATGGCTACACCTTC
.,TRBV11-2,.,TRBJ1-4,CASSLDRAATNEKLFF,TGTGCCAGCAGCTTAGACAGGGCAGCAACTAATGAAAAACTGTTTTTT
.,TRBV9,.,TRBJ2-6,CASSPTGTGANVLTF,TGTGCCAGCAGCCCCACCGGGACCGGGGCCAACGTCCTGACTTTC
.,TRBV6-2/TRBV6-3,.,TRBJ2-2,CASSYTLTGELFF,TGTGCCAGCAGTTACACCCTGACCGGGGAGCTGTTTTTT
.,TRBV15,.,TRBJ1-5,CATSRDRGQGSNQPQHF,TGTGCCACCAGCAGAGATCGGGGGCAGGGTAGCAATCAGCCCCAGCATTTT
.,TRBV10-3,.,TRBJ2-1,CAIGDGRSHEQFF,TGTGCCATCGGGGACGGGCGGTCCCATGAGCAGTTCTTC
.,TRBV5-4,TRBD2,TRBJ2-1,CASSGGPLAGGSYNEQFF,TGTGCCAGCAGCGGGGGCCCCCTAGCGGGAGGCTCTTACAATGAGCAGTTCTTC
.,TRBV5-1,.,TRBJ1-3,CASSRGPPGGNTIYF,TGCGCCAGCAGCCGGGGGCCCCCGGGTGGAAACACCATATATTTT
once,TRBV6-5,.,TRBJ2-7,CASRAGAAYEQYF,TGTGCCAGCAGGGCCGGGGCCGCCTACGAGCAGTACTTC
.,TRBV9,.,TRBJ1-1,CASSVAGENTEAFF,TGTGCCAGCAGCGTAGCTGGGGAGAACACTGAAGCTTTCTTT
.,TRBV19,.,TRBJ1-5,CASSIEPYSNQPQHF,TGTGCCAGTAGTATCGAGCCGTATAGCAATCAGCCCCAGCATTTT
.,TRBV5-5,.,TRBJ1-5,CASGQGDQPQHF,TGTGCCAGCGGGCAGGGAGATCAGCCCCAGCATTTT
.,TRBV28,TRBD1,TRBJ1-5,CASRPGTGVQPQHF,TGTGCCAGCAGACCCGGGACAGGGGTTCAGCCCCAGCATTTT
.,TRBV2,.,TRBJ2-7,CASSGLIEQYF,TGTGCCAGCAGTGGCCTAATCGAGCAGTACTTC
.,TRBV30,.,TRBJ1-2,CAWSEWAGYTF,TGTGCCTGGAGTGAGTGGGCTGGCTACACCTTC
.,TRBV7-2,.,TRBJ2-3,CASSLFIAGDTQYF,TGTGCCAGCAGCTTATTCATCGCGGGAGATACGCAGTATTTT
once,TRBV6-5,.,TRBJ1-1,CASTSKTGAFF,TGTGCCAGCACCTCAAAGACCGGAGCTTTCTTT
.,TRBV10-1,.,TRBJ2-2,CASSESAGLNTGELFF,TGCGCCAGCAGTGAGTCGGCCGGATTAAACACCGGGGAGCTGTTTTTT
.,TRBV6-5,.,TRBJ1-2,CASKRDGQMGGYTF,TGTGCCAGCAAACGGGACGGCCAAATGGGTGGCTACACCTTC
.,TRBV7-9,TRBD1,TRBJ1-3,CASSLTPTGALGNTIYF,TGTGCCAGCAGCTTAACTCCTACAGGGGCGCTTGGAAACACCATATATTTT
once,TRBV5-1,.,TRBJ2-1,CASSLAAGGAQIYNEQFF,TGCGCCAGCAGCTTGGCCGCTGGGGGGGCCCAAATTTACAATGAGCAGTTCTTC
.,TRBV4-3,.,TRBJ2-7,CASSQDNRGEQYF,TGCGCCAGCAGCCAAGATAACAGAGGCGAGCAGTACTTC
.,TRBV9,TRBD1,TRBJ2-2,CASSETGTDTGELFF,TGTGCCAGCAGCGAGACAGGGACCGACACCGGGGAGCTGTTTTTT
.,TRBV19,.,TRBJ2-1,CASRTNSTQFF,TGTGCCAGTAGGACAAACAGTACCCAGTTCTTC
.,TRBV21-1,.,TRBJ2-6,CASSGRVSRANVLTF,TGTGCCAGCAGCGGAAGGGTGAGTCGGGCCAACGTCCTGACTTTC
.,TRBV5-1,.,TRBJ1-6,CASTVDSYNSPLHF,TGCGCCAGCACCGTGGACAGCTATAATTCACCCCTCCACTTT
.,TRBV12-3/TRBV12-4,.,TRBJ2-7,CASRLQNYEQYF,TGTGCCAGCAGACTCCAAAACTACGAGCAGTACTTC
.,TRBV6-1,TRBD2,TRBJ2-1,CASSVLAGFFSYNEQFF,TGTGCCAGCAGTGTTCTAGCGGGGTTCTTCTCCTACAATGAGCAGTTCTTC
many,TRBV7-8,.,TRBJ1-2,CASSPNRFPANYGYTF,TGTGCCAGCAGCCCCAACAGGTTCCCAGCTAACTATGGCTACACCTTC
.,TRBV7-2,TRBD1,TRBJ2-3,CASSARTGWSDTQYF,TGTGCCAGCAGCGCTCGGACAGGGTGGTCAGATACGCAGTATTTT
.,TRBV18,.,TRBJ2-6,CASSWTGSGANVLTF,TGTGCCAGCTCGTGGACTGGCTCTGGGGCCAACGTCCTGACTTTC
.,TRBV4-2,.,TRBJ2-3,CASSKGTTDTQYF,TGTGCCAGCAGCAAGGGGACCACAGATACGCAGTATTTT
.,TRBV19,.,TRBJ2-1,CASSIARQGNYNEQFF,TGTGCCAGTAGTATAGCGAGGCAGGGCAACTACAATGAGCAGTTCTTC
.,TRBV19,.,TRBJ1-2,CASSILGAVHYGYTF,TGTGCCAGTAGTATTCTGGGGGCGGTACACTATGGCTACACCTTC
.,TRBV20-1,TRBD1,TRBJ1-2,CSASGDRDGYTF,TGCAGTGCTAGTGGGGACAGGGATGGCTACACCTTC
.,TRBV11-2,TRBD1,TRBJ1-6,CASQDRDLNSPLHF,TGTGCCAGCCAAGACAGGGATCTCAATTCACCCCTCCACTTT
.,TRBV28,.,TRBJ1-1,CASSPPGHEAFF,TGTGCCAGCAGTCCCCCGGGACACGAAGCTTTCTTT
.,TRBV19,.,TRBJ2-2,CASAPPDVNTGELFF,TGTGCCTCCGCCCCCCCGGACGTGAACACCGGGGAGCTGTTTTTT
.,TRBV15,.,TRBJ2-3,CATSRVREGTDTQYF,TGTGCCACCAGCAGAGTCAGGGAGGGCACAGATACGCAGTATTTT
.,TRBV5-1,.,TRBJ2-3,CASSLAGGRDTQYF,TGCGCCAGCAGCTTGGCCGGGGGACGAGATACGCAGTATTTT
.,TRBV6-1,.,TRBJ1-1,CASSERGRPNTEAFF,TGTGCCAGCAGTGAAAGGGGCAGGCCGAACACTGAAGCTTTCTTT
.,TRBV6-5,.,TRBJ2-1,CASSYSRSSYNEQFF,TGTGCCAGCAGTTACTCGCGGAGCTCCTACAATGAGCAGTTCTTC
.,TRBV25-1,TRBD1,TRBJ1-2,CASSEFGAGGVNYGYTF,TGTGCCAGCAGTGAATTCGGGGCAGGGGGCGTTAACTATGGCTACACCTTC
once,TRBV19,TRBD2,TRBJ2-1,CASSRTSGTYNEQFF,TGTGCCAGTAGTAGGACTAGCGGGACATACAATGAGCAGTTCTTC
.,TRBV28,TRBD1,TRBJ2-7,CASSSLRDRGTYEQYF,TGTGCCAGCAGTTCCCTCCGGGACAGGGGGACCTACGAGCAGTACTTC
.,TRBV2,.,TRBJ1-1,CASRWETNTEAFF,TGTGCCTCCCGGTGGGAGACGAACACTGAAGCTTTCTTT
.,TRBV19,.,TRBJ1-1,CASSMKGDTEAFF,TGTGCCAGTAGTATGAAGGGTGACACTGAAGCTTTCTTT
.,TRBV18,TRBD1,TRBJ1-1,CASSAISGQGSEAFF,TGTGCCAGCTCAGCAATCTCGGGACAGGGATCCGAAGCTTTCTTT
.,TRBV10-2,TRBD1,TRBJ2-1,CASRAGTGVYEQFF,TGCGCCAGCAGGGCCGGGACAGGGGTGTATGAGCAGTTCTTC
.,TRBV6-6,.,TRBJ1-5,CASSYSGPRQPQHF,TGTGCCAGCAGTTACTCCGGCCCGCGGCAGCCCCAGCATTTT
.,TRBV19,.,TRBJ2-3,CASRIREESDTQYF,TGTGCCAGTAGGATCAGGGAGGAGTCAGATACGCAGTATTTT
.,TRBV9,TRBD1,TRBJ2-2,CASSVAGQGRNGGELFF,TGTGCCAGCAGCGTAGCAGGACAGGGAAGGAATGGCGGGGAGCTGTTTTTT